The 31 T cell receptor beta chains below all came from one sample that was sequenced in a study of cytomegalovirus exposure and HLA in healthy donors. This table comes from immunoSEQ multiplex PCR, and its TCRdb copy is limited to in-frame clones, with some not included. The data show tens of thousands of clones, around 94% seen once. The specimen was PBMCs. The receptors originated from a woman in her late teens or twenties in good health and CMV-seronegative.

V usage is TRBV7-2 and J usage is TRBJ1-4, with no clear D. Trimming removed 3 bases at V and 10 bases at J, with 9 bases between. The length of the CDR3 is 12 residues. The germline V gene encodes CDR1 SGHTA and CDR2 FQGNSA. CDR3 in DNA: TGTGCCAGCAGCTTGTTCGAGGGAAAACTGTTTTTT. Encoded protein: CASSLFEGKLFF.

V usage is TRBV2 and J usage is TRBJ2-5; the match to TRBD1 covers 7 bases. This CDR3 contains 14 residues. V lost 6 bases and J lost 3; bases outside the gene matches: 7. Looked up from germline, CDR1 is SNHLY and CDR2 is FYNNEI. CDR3 region: CASSPKQGKETQYF. CDR3 DNA: TGTGCCAGCAGCCCTAAACAGGGGAAAGAGACCCAGTACTTC. Filled out from reference TRBV2 and TRBJ2-5, the complete variable domain reads EPEVTQTPSHQVTQMGQEVILRCVPISNHLYFYWYRQILGQKVEFLVSFYNNEISEKSEIFDDQFSVERPDGSNFTLKIRSTKLEDSAMYFCASSPKQGKETQYFGPGTRLLVL.

The chain joins TRBV9 to TRBJ2-5; D not certain. The CDR3 is made up of 14 amino acids. CDR1 SGDLS and CDR2 YYNGEE come from the germline V gene. Trimming took 3 bases from V and 0 from J, leaving 9 bases between them. The CDR3 DNA sequence: TGTGCCAGCAGCGAAAGATACAACCAAGAGACCCAGTACTTC. It translates to CASSERYNQETQYF. Drawing the rest from reference TRBV9 and TRBJ2-5, the complete variable domain is DSGVTQTPKHLITATGQRVTLRCSPRSGDLSVYWYQQSLDQGLQFLIQYYNGEERAKGNILERFSAQQFPDLHSELNLSSLELGDSALYFCASSERYNQETQYFGPGTRLLVL.

The chain is built from TRBV19 and TRBJ2-1; 9 nucleotides match TRBD2. There are 14 residues in the CDR3. Germline trimming cut 4 bases from V and 3 bases from J; bases unmatched to any gene: 1. CDR1 is LNHDA, CDR2 SQIVND, per germline (reference sequence). CDR3 DNA: TGTGCCAGTAGTACTAGCGGGGACTACAATGAGCAGTTCTTC. This sequence encodes CASSTSGDYNEQFF.

The table lists this clone with a count of one. The chain carries TRBV4-3 and TRBJ2-5, with a weak D call TRBD1 (8 bases). Trimming removed 4 bases at V and 2 bases at J, with 17 bases between. Germline values: CDR1 LGHNA, CDR2 YSLEER. This CDR3 spans 16 amino acids. CDR3 coding DNA: TGCGCCAGCAGCCTCAACAGGGGGGGCGGGCAAGAGACCCAGTACTTC. Translating it yields CASSLNRGGGQETQYF.

This chain links TRBV28 with TRBJ1-2, with 8 positions matching TRBD1. Per germline, CDR1 MDHEN and CDR2 SYDVKM. This CDR3 has 15 residues. V shed 4 bases and J 2 bases; nucleotides not matched to a gene: 6. The CDR3 region has the DNA TGTGCCAGCAGTTCTTCCGGGACAGGCAACTATGGCTACACCTTC. Protein product: CASSSSGTGNYGYTF.

This chain uses TRBV9 with TRBJ1-3; D unresolved. The CDR3 runs to 15 residues. Germline-derived CDR1 and CDR2 are SGDLS and YYNGEE. V lost 4 bases, J lost 0 bases, and 11 bases lay in between. In DNA, the CDR3 is TGTGCCAGCAGCAACCTACAGTTCTCTGGAAACACCATATATTTT. Protein product: CASSNLQFSGNTIYF.

V and J are TRBV5-1 and TRBJ2-1; tentative D call: TRBD2 (5 bases). In germline, CDR1 is SGHRS, CDR2 YFSETQ. The CDR3 covers 13 residues. Between the trimmed V and J ends, which lost 4 bases and 9 bases, there was a span of 14 bases. CDR3 nucleotides: TGCGCCAGCAGCACAATACTAGTGAGTGAGCAGTTCTTC. It is translated as CASSTILVSEQFF.

This rearrangement joins TRBV27 to TRBJ2-5; D gene unclear. From germline, CDR1 is MNHEY and CDR2 SMNVEV (reference sequence). With 3 bases removed from V and 5 bases from J, the gap between germline ends came to 4 bases. CDR3 length equals 11 residues. CDR3 DNA sequence: TGTGCCAGCAGTTTTCTCGAGACCCAGTACTTC. Protein sequence: CASSFLETQYF.

This clone was counted a few times. The chain employs TRBV9 and TRBJ2-5; 9 nucleotides align to TRBD2. Germline trimming cut 4 bases from V and 1 base from J; bases unmatched to any gene: 5. The germline CDR1 and CDR2 sequences are SGDLS and YYNGEE. This CDR3 region has 15 residues. CDR3 amino acids: CASSRVAGVQETQYF. CDR3 sequence (DNA): TGTGCCAGCAGCCGGGTAGCGGGGGTCCAAGAGACCCAGTACTTC.

This rearrangement joins TRBV28 to TRBJ2-4; D is ambiguous. Per the germline V gene, CDR1 is MDHEN and CDR2 is SYDVKM. The CDR3 contains 13 residues. Trimming left V 6 bases short and J 1 base short, with 7 bases between. CDR3 sequence (DNA): TGTGCCAGCAGGCGCCGGGCCAAAAACATTCAGTACTTC. This gives the protein CASRRRAKNIQYF.

The chain carries TRBV6-1 and TRBJ2-2; 12 bases map to TRBD2. The germline V gene encodes CDR1 MNHNS and CDR2 SASEGT. The CDR3 is made up of 13 amino acids. V lost 6 bases to trimming and J lost 11 bases; unmatched junction nucleotides: 4. The CDR3 here is CASRTSGGFELFF. CDR3 bases: TGTGCCAGCAGGACTAGCGGGGGCTTCGAGCTGTTTTTT.

The chain recombines TRBV19 with TRBJ2-7; 7 nucleotides match TRBD1. The junction had 8 bases not matched to a gene; V was cut back by 3 bases and J by 3 bases. This CDR3 region has 15 residues. Germline CDR1 reads LNHDA; CDR2 reads SQIVND (reference sequence). The CDR3 sequence: CASSINPGTDYEQYF. The CDR3 DNA reads as TGTGCCAGTAGTATTAACCCCGGGACAGACTACGAGCAGTACTTC.

The rearrangement links TRBV7-9 to TRBJ1-2; 7 bases match TRBD1. From germline, CDR1 is SEHNR and CDR2 FQNEAQ (reference sequence). Trimming cost V 6 bases and J 3 bases; bases outside gene matches: 7. The CDR3 consists of 14 residues. CDR3 sequence reads: CASSKTGMDYGYTF. The CDR3 coding sequence is TGTGCCAGCAGTAAGACAGGGATGGACTATGGCTACACCTTC.

This sequence joins TRBV28 and TRBJ2-7; 7 nucleotides line up with TRBD1. From germline, CDR1 is MDHEN and CDR2 SYDVKM. The CDR3 totals 17 residues. The ends lost 5 bases at V and 4 bases at J; junction bases unmatched: 17. The CDR3 DNA follows: TGTGCCAGCAGTGGCAGGGGGAATACAATCGGCACGTACGAGCAGTACTTC. This encodes CASSGRGNTIGTYEQYF. The whole variable domain, remainder taken from reference TRBV28 and TRBJ2-7, is DVKVTQSSRYLVKRTGEKVFLECVQDMDHENMFWYRQDPGLGLRLIYFSYDVKMKEKGDIPEGYSVSREKKERFSLILESASTNQTSMYLCASSGRGNTIGTYEQYFGPGTRLTVT.

The chain employs TRBV12-5 and TRBJ2-6; D remains ambiguous. V was trimmed by 1 base and J by 4 bases, leaving 5 bases between them. Germline V lookup: CDR1 LGHNT, CDR2 FRNRAP. The CDR3 has 14 residues. CDR3 residues: CASGLGEGANVLTF. CDR3 coding DNA: TGTGCTAGTGGTTTGGGAGAAGGGGCCAACGTCCTGACTTTC.

CDR3 in DNA: TGTGCCAGTAGTACTAGCGGGGGAAACATTCAGTACTTC. Residues: CASSTSGGNIQYF. The chain uses TRBV19 and TRBJ2-4, with 10 bases identical to TRBD2. This CDR3 contains 13 residues. Trimming cost V 4 bases and J 6 bases; bases outside gene matches: 0. Germline V gene lookup returns CDR1 LNHDA and CDR2 SQIVND (reference sequence).

This sequence joins TRBV9 and TRBJ1-3, with 7 nucleotides matching TRBD1. CDR1 and CDR2 (germline): SGDLS, YYNGEE. Germline trimming cut 3 bases from V and 0 bases from J; bases unmatched to any gene: 6. The CDR3 runs 16 residues. CDR3 region: CASSATGLRSGNTIYF. The DNA of the CDR3 is TGTGCCAGCAGCGCGACAGGGCTCCGCTCTGGAAACACCATATATTTT.

The V gene is TRBV9, the J gene TRBJ1-5; TRBD1 might be the D (6 bases). The germline V gene has CDR1 SGDLS and CDR2 YYNGEE. V was trimmed by 3 bases and J by 5 bases, leaving 21 bases between them. The CDR3 has 17 residues. The CDR3 coding sequence is TGTGCCAGCAGCGAAGGGGGTGGGGGTAGTCCTTATCAGCCCCAGCATTTT. Protein product: CASSEGGGGSPYQPQHF.

The chain is built from TRBV27 and TRBJ1-2, with 11 bases fitting TRBD1. Germline CDR1 and CDR2: MNHEY and SMNVEV (reference sequence). The CDR3 is 17 residues long. Trimming at V came to 3 bases and at J to 7 bases, leaving 13 bases not matched to a gene. CDR3 sequence reads: CASSFFYRTGGVSGYTF. CDR3 DNA sequence: TGTGCCAGCAGTTTCTTCTATAGGACAGGGGGCGTTTCTGGCTACACCTTC.

The V and J genes are TRBV5-8 and TRBJ1-1; no reliable D call. With 1 base removed from V and 2 bases from J, the gap between germline ends came to 9 bases. Germline loops: CDR1 SGHTS, CDR2 YDEGEE. The CDR3 consists of 14 residues. CDR3 sequence (DNA): TGTGCCAGCAGCTTGCTCCAGACTAACACTGAAGCTTTCTTT. Protein sequence: CASSLLQTNTEAFF.

CDR3 bases: TGTGCCAGCAGTTCGGGACAGCTGAACACTGAAGCTTTCTTT. It yields the protein CASSSGQLNTEAFF. The chain links TRBV28 to TRBJ1-1; 7 nucleotides agree with TRBD1. The CDR3 has 14 amino acids. With V trimmed by 4 bases and J by 0 bases, 2 bases remained unmatched. Germline assignment: CDR1 MDHEN and CDR2 SYDVKM.

The J gene is TRBJ2-7, the V gene TRBV11-1; maybe TRBD2 (6 bases). Per germline, CDR1 SGHAT and CDR2 FQDESV (reference sequence). The CDR3 has 14 amino acids. The ends were cut back, 1 base at V and 4 bases at J, with 11 bases in the middle. CDR3 nucleotides: TGTGCCAGCAGCTTAGGGGGGGAAGCTTACGAGCAGTACTTC. It yields the protein CASSLGGEAYEQYF.

The chain combines TRBV5-1 with TRBJ1-1, with D possibly TRBD1 on 6 matching bases. The V end was cut by 0 bases, the J end by 1 base, with 10 bases between. The germline V gene has CDR1 SGHRS and CDR2 YFSETQ. This CDR3 spans 15 amino acids. For the CDR3, the DNA is TGCGCCAGCAGCTTGGAGGGGGGGGCGAACACTGAAGCTTTCTTT. Protein sequence: CASSLEGGANTEAFF. The full variable domain, completed using reference TRBV5-1 and TRBJ1-1, is KAGVTQTPRYLIKTRGQQVTLSCSPISGHRSVSWYQQTPGQGLQFLFEYFSETQRNKGNFPGRFSGRQFSNSRSEMNVSTLELGDSALYLCASSLEGGANTEAFFGQGTRLTVV.

V and J are TRBV7-9 and TRBJ2-1, with 7 bases identical to TRBD2. CDR1 is SEHNR and CDR2 is FQNEAQ in the germline V gene (reference sequence). CDR3 length: 16 amino acids. The J segment lost 4 bases and the V segment lost 7 bases, leaving 13 bases of the junction unmatched. The CDR3 DNA follows: TGTGCCAGCACCCTCCCAGTGGGACTATTATACAATGAGCAGTTCTTC. This sequence encodes CASTLPVGLLYNEQFF.

This rearrangement joins TRBV14 to TRBJ2-5; D remains unclear. The V gene's germline CDR1 is SGHDN and CDR2 FVKESK. Trimming removed 1 base at V and 5 bases at J, with 8 bases between. The CDR3 runs to 13 residues. The DNA of the CDR3 is TGTGCCAGCAGCCAAGCTATGCTGGAGACCCAGTACTTC. This gives the protein CASSQAMLETQYF.

The rearrangement uses TRBV4-2 and TRBJ1-5; D is unresolved. The length of the CDR3 is 16 residues. Trimming stripped 0 bases from V and 2 bases from J, with 11 bases between. Looked up from germline, CDR1 is LGHNA and CDR2 is YNFKEQ. The CDR3 sequence: CASSQDSGRGNQPQHF. For the CDR3, the DNA is TGTGCCAGCAGCCAAGATTCAGGTCGTGGCAATCAGCCCCAGCATTTT.

The rearrangement links TRBV7-2 to TRBJ2-2; possible D gene TRBD2, 7 bases. The V end was cut by 4 bases, the J end by 3 bases, with 12 bases between. The germline V gene encodes CDR1 SGHTA and CDR2 FQGNSA. This CDR3 is built from 15 residues. The CDR3 coding sequence is TGTGCCAGCAGCTCGCGGGGGCTTTACACCGGGGAGCTGTTTTTT. It encodes CASSSRGLYTGELFF.

The rearrangement links TRBV7-8 to TRBJ2-3; D is unclear. Per the germline V gene, CDR1 is SGHVS and CDR2 is FQNEAQ. With 7 bases removed from V and 2 bases from J, the gap between germline ends came to 16 bases. The CDR3 has 15 residues. The CDR3 nucleotides are TGTGCCAGCAACCCCTTCGAGAGAACCACAGATACGCAGTATTTT. It translates to CASNPFERTTDTQYF.

This clone appeared a single time. The chain is built from TRBV4-1 and TRBJ2-7; 11 positions match TRBD2. Unmatched junction bases numbered 3, after V lost 1 base and J lost 4 bases. The CDR3 extends over 15 amino acids. CDR1 is MGHRA, CDR2 YSYEKL, per germline. CDR3 sequence reads: CASSQVSGGAYEQYF. The CDR3, as DNA: TGCGCCAGCAGCCAAGTTAGCGGGGGGGCTTACGAGCAGTACTTC.

This rearrangement joins TRBV30 to TRBJ2-5; D might be TRBD2 (5 bases). The germline V gene has CDR1 GTSNPN and CDR2 SVGIG (reference sequence). This CDR3 contains 16 residues. Between the trimmed V and J ends, which lost 2 bases and 0 bases, there was a span of 16 bases. The CDR3 coding sequence is TGTGCCTGGAGTCGGGGTCTTTCCCAGAACCAAGAGACCCAGTACTTC. Translating it yields CAWSRGLSQNQETQYF.